The 23 T cell receptor beta chains below come from one sample, sequenced in a study of CD8 T cells in ankylosing spondylitis. TCRdb reprocessed the 5' RACE reads via MiXCR and lists one record per CDR3 protein. The sample has 150,000 to 200,000 distinct CDR3 sequences, under 35% seen once. Sequenced: synovial fluid, either unsorted or a sorted T cell fraction (not recorded which). The receptors derive from a male donor with ankylosing spondylitis.

As for this clonotype: It may be a read error: a sequence one base away is much more abundant. The V gene is TRBV30, the J gene TRBJ2-3; 9 bases are a match to TRBD2. This CDR3 comprises 15 residues. V lost 1 base and J lost 5; bases outside the gene matches: 7. Germline V gives CDR1 GTSNPN, CDR2 SVGIG (reference sequence). DNA of the CDR3: TGTGCCTGGAGTGCGGCCAGCGGGGGGATAGATACGCAGTATTTT. As protein: CAWSAASGGIDTQYF.

The chain recombines TRBV5-1 with TRBJ1-2; perhaps TRBD1 as D (5 bases). V dropped 2 bases and J dropped 4 bases, with 9 bases sitting between them. The CDR3 runs 13 residues. Per germline, CDR1 SGHRS and CDR2 YFSETQ. The CDR3 here is CASSLGVSYGYTF. The CDR3 DNA reads TGCGCCAGCAGCTTAGGGGTTTCCTATGGCTACACCTTC.

This clonotype is termed medium-sized. The rearrangement uses TRBV3-1 and TRBJ2-1; D possibly corresponds to TRBD2 (7 bases). This CDR3 has 14 residues. Germline CDR1 reads LGHDT; CDR2 reads YNNKEL (reference sequence). Trimming took off 4 bases at V and 7 bases at J, with 14 bases between the two ends. CDR3 DNA sequence: TGTGCCAGCAGCCCGAGGGGGGGGGTGAATGAGCAGTTCTTC. This encodes CASSPRGGVNEQFF.

Points on this clonotype: Relative to the germline gene, one junction end is altered; a read error may explain this. The chain carries TRBV2 and TRBJ2-2; the D call may be TRBD1 or TRBD2 (5 bases each). The germline V gene has CDR1 SNHLY and CDR2 FYNNEI. The length of the CDR3 is 14 residues. The CDR3 protein is CASSDRGTGTELLF. In DNA, the CDR3 is TGTGCCAGCAGTGACCGAGGGACCGGGACGGAGCTGCTTTTT. The full variable domain, completed using reference TRBV2 and TRBJ2-2, is EPEVTQTPSHQVTQMGQEVILRCVPISNHLYFYWYRQILGQKVEFLVSFYNNEISEKSEIFDDQFSVERPDGSNFTLKIRSTKLEDSAMYFCASSDRGTGTELLFGEGSRLTVL.

The genes are TRBV11-2 and TRBJ2-5; 10 bases fit TRBD2. The CDR3 has 14 residues. From germline, CDR1 is SGHAT and CDR2 FQNNGV. V shed 5 bases, J shed 5 bases, and the junction held 5 bases outside the gene matches. CDR3 in DNA: TGTGCCAGCAGCCCCAAGCGGGAGGGGGAGACCCAGTACTTC. Its protein is CASSPKREGETQYF.

The CDR3 DNA follows: TGTGCCAGCTCACGTGCAACTAATGAAAAACTGTTTTTT. Residues: CASSRATNEKLFF. This rearrangement joins TRBV18 to TRBJ1-4, with unresolved D. V was clipped by 4 bases and J by 0 bases, with 3 bases between them. Germline lookup yields CDR1 KGHSH and CDR2 LQKENI. The CDR3 runs 13 residues. Full variable domain (outside the CDR3, taken from reference TRBV18 and TRBJ1-4): NAGVMQNPRHLVRRRGQEARLRCSPMKGHSHVYWYRQLPEEGLKFMVYLQKENIIDESGMPKERFSAEFPKEGPSILRIQQVVRGDSAAYFCASSRATNEKLFFGSGTQLSVL.

The V and J genes are TRBV6-2 or TRBV6-3 and TRBJ1-5, with TRBD1 as a possible D gene (5 bases). Germline V CDR1 and CDR2: MNHEY, SVGEGT. V lost 4 bases and J 5 bases, leaving 15 bases between the germline ends. This CDR3 region has 15 residues. This CDR3 is CASSSHQGFYQPQHF. In DNA, the CDR3 is TGTGCCAGCAGTTCCCACCAGGGTTTCTATCAGCCCCAGCATTTT.

This clonotype was counted a few times. The V gene is TRBV12-3 or TRBV12-4, the J gene TRBJ2-1; D perhaps matches TRBD2 (6 bases). This CDR3 spans 13 amino acids. The germline V and J ends were trimmed by 4 bases and 7 bases, with 11 bases remaining between them. The DNA of the CDR3 is TGTGCCAGCAGTTCCCGACTAGGGAATGAGCAGTTCTTC. This codes for CASSSRLGNEQFF.

V usage is TRBV5-1 and J usage is TRBJ1-5, with TRBD1 as a possible D gene (6 bases). With 0 bases removed from V and 4 bases from J, the gap between germline ends came to 14 bases. Germline V gene data show CDR1 as SGHRS and CDR2 as YFSETQ. The CDR3 covers 16 residues. This chain's CDR3 is CASSLGTGGGNQPQHF. The CDR3 nucleotides read TGCGCCAGCAGCTTGGGAACGGGGGGCGGAAATCAGCCCCAGCATTTT.

A few counts support this clonotype. This chain uses TRBV11-2 with TRBJ1-1; D call uncertain. CDR3 length: 17 amino acids. Germline V gene data show CDR1 as SGHAT and CDR2 as FQNNGV. Trimming took off 1 base at V and 1 base at J, with 16 bases between the two ends. CDR3 amino acids: CASSLGRSITGNTEAFF. CDR3 nucleotides: TGTGCCAGCAGCTTAGGGAGATCCATCACGGGGAACACTGAAGCTTTCTTT. Together with reference TRBV11-2 and TRBJ1-1, the CDR3 gives the full variable domain: EAGVAQSPRYKIIEKRQSVAFWCNPISGHATLYWYQQILGQGPKLLIQFQNNGVVDDSQLPKDRFSAERLKGVDSTLKIQPAKLEDSAVYLCASSLGRSITGNTEAFFGQGTRLTVV.

The table lists this clonotype with a count of one. The V call is TRBV6-1, the J call TRBJ2-1; D might be TRBD1 or TRBD2, each matching 6 bases. CDR3 size: 16 residues. V was clipped by 5 bases and J by 7 bases, with 21 bases between them. The germline gives CDR1 MNHNS, CDR2 SASEGT. The CDR3 DNA sequence: TGTGCCAGCAGTCCTAATTTGTGGGGGGCGGGGAATGAGCAGTTCTTC. Translation gives CASSPNLWGAGNEQFF.

The chain joins TRBV27 to TRBJ2-7; no clear D. CDR3 length equals 14 residues. Germline values: CDR1 MNHEY, CDR2 SMNVEV (reference sequence). V was clipped by 10 bases and J by 2 bases, with 18 bases between them. CDR3 DNA sequence: TGTGCCACTAACCCACCCGGCCAAACCTACGAGCAGTACTTC. Its protein is CATNPPGQTYEQYF.

This clonotype occurred many times. The chain couples TRBV7-2 to TRBJ1-1; no definite D call. V lost 0 bases, J lost 3 bases, and 8 bases lay in between. The germline CDR1 and CDR2 sequences are SGHTA and FQGNSA. This CDR3 has 14 residues. The CDR3 bases are TGTGCCAGCAGCTTAGCACCGAGGGACACTGAAGCTTTCTTT. It is translated as CASSLAPRDTEAFF.

This clonotype was found a few times. V gene TRBV27 combines with J gene TRBJ2-7; TRBD1 matches at 8 bases. V lost 5 bases to trimming and J lost 4 bases; unmatched junction nucleotides: 16. The CDR3 has 17 amino acids. Per germline, CDR1 MNHEY and CDR2 SMNVEV (reference sequence). This chain's CDR3 is CASSRAVRTGTLYEQYF. The DNA of the CDR3 is TGTGCCAGCAGTCGCGCCGTTCGGACAGGGACCCTTTACGAGCAGTACTTC.

The CDR3 nucleotides read TGTGCCAGCATTAGGGGGACTTCCTACAATGAGCAGTTCTTC. Translation: CASIRGTSYNEQFF. The chain uses TRBV2 and TRBJ2-1, with D perhaps given as TRBD1 or TRBD2 (6 bases each). This CDR3 comprises 14 residues. V gave up 7 bases and J gave up 1 base, with 11 bases separating them. In germline, CDR1 is SNHLY, CDR2 FYNNEI.

This clonotype came up many times. The chain couples TRBV4-2 to TRBJ2-5; 8 bases are shared with TRBD2. Trimming cost V 1 base and J 3 bases; bases outside gene matches: 4. Germline lookup yields CDR1 LGHNA and CDR2 YNFKEQ. The CDR3 sequence is 15 residues long. CDR3 sequence (DNA): TGTGCCAGCAGCCAAGGGGGAGCGGGAGAAGAGACCCAGTACTTC. Translation gives CASSQGGAGEETQYF.

CDR3 in amino acids: CASSPAHGYNSPLHF. CDR3 sequence (DNA): TGTGCCAGCAGCCCGGCGCATGGCTATAATTCACCCCTCCACTTT. The rearrangement links TRBV6-1 to TRBJ1-6; no reliable D call. This CDR3 spans 15 amino acids. V lost 6 bases and J lost 3, with 12 bases in between. Germline CDR1 and CDR2: MNHNS and SASEGT.

Many counts were recorded for this clonotype. The V gene is TRBV30, the J gene TRBJ1-4, with 7 bases fitting TRBD1. This CDR3 has 12 residues. Germline values: CDR1 GTSNPN, CDR2 SVGIG (reference sequence). V gave up 7 bases and J gave up 4 bases; unmatched junction bases: 3. CDR3 nucleotides: TGTGCCTTGACAGGGTATAATGAAAAACTGTTTTTT. It yields the protein CALTGYNEKLFF.

This clonotype has only a few counts. The chain links TRBV20-1 to TRBJ2-1; D may be TRBD2 (6 bases). The ends were cut back, 3 bases at V and 9 bases at J, with 9 bases in the middle. The CDR3 contains 11 residues. CDR1 and CDR2 (germline): DFQATT, SNEGSKA (reference sequence). The CDR3 is CSASRGTEQFF. The DNA for the CDR3 is TGCAGTGCTAGCCGGGGGACTGAGCAGTTCTTC.

This clonotype came up a few times. CDR3 sequence reads: CASSLGRGSTETQYF. DNA for the CDR3: TGTGCCAGCAGCTTAGGTCGGGGGAGCACGGAGACCCAGTACTTC. The chain couples TRBV7-2 to TRBJ2-5, with D tentatively TRBD2 (6 bases). This CDR3 region has 15 residues. CDR1 and CDR2 (germline): SGHTA, FQGNSA. Trimming took 1 base from V and 5 from J, leaving 14 bases between them.

The chain links TRBV2 to TRBJ2-7; D tentatively reads TRBD1 or TRBD2 (5 bases each). Trimming took 3 bases from V and 6 from J, leaving 9 bases between them. The germline CDR1 and CDR2 sequences are SNHLY and FYNNEI. The CDR3 sequence is 12 residues long. The CDR3 spells CASSEARGEQYF. In DNA, the CDR3 is TGTGCCAGCAGTGAGGCGAGGGGCGAGCAGTACTTC.

This chain joins TRBV20-1 and TRBJ2-7; 12 bases fit TRBD2. This CDR3 is built from 15 residues. The germline gives CDR1 DFQATT, CDR2 SNEGSKA (reference sequence). The V and J ends lost 3 bases and 2 bases, in that order; junction bases with no gene match: 5. The CDR3 sequence is CSASPPSGRAYEQYF. The CDR3 coding sequence is TGCAGTGCTAGCCCCCCTAGCGGGAGGGCCTACGAGCAGTACTTC.

There are a few counts of this clonotype. The rearrangement joins TRBV25-1 to TRBJ2-2; D ambiguous. The CDR3 spans 15 residues. Germline assignment: CDR1 MGHDK and CDR2 SYGVNS. V gave up 1 base and J gave up 0 bases, with 6 bases separating them. The CDR3 spells CASSEFEANTGELFF. In DNA form, the CDR3 reads TGTGCCAGCAGTGAATTTGAAGCGAACACCGGGGAGCTGTTTTTT.